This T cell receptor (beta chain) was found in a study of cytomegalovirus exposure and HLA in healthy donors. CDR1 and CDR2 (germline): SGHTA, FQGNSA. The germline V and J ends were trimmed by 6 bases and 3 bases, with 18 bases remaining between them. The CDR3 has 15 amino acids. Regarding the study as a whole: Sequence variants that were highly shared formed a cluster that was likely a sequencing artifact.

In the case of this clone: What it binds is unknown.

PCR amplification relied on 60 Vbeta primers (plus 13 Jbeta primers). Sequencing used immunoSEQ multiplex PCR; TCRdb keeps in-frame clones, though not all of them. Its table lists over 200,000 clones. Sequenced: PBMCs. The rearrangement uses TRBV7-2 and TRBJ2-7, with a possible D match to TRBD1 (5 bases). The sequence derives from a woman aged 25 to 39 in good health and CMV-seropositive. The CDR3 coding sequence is TGTGCCAGCAGGCCACCACAGGCCCTCCTCTACGAGCAGTACTTC. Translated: CASRPPQALLYEQYF.